Listed here are 14 T cell receptor beta chains from one sample, sequenced in a study of monozygotic twins with cystic fibrosis (TCRdb year 2021). The library was prepared using the immunoSEQ multiplex PCR assay. The table was pulled from immuneACCESS by TCRdb, which kept in-frame rearrangements only. Such tables lose some clones; where checked, under half of the loss comes from unresolved V genes, and the rest has no known cause. For this sample there are 25,000 to 30,000 clones; approximately 96% appear just once. Of the sample, 2.5% to 3% falls within the top ten clones. The sequenced sample consisted of blood. The receptor source for this set is a girl aged 2-15 years with cystic fibrosis.

This chain connects TRBV7-9 to TRBJ2-3; 10 bases agree with TRBD1. Trimming took 5 bases from V and 0 from J; bases not matched to a gene: 14. This CDR3 has 19 residues. Per the germline V gene, CDR1 is SEHNR and CDR2 is FQNEAQ (reference sequence). In nucleotides, the CDR3 is TGTGCCAGCAGCCCAAACCCGGGACAGGGGATGGGAAGCACAGATACGCAGTATTTT. Translation gives CASSPNPGQGMGSTDTQYF.

The chain has TRBV6-4 and TRBJ2-3; TRBD2 matches 11 bases. The V segment lost 3 bases and the J segment 2 bases; nucleotides outside the gene matches: 1. The CDR3 has 15 amino acids. CDR1 and CDR2 from the germline V gene are MRHNA and SNTAGT. The DNA of the CDR3 is TGTGCCAGCAGTGAGGGACTAGCGGACACAGATACGCAGTATTTT. Protein sequence: CASSEGLADTDTQYF.

Only one count was recorded for this clone. The chain couples TRBV5-6 to TRBJ2-7; D gene ambiguous. The length of the CDR3 is 16 residues. The germline V gene has CDR1 SGHDT and CDR2 YYEEEE. V was trimmed by 3 bases and J by 0 bases, leaving 16 bases between them. Here the CDR3 DNA reads TGTGCCAGCAGCTCGTTGATTAACCCGAGCTCCTACGAGCAGTACTTC. It codes for CASSSLINPSSYEQYF.

V and J are TRBV5-4 and TRBJ1-2; TRBD1 agrees at 8 bases. Losses at the gene ends were 4 bases for V and 1 base for J; bases not matched to a gene: 6. From germline, CDR1 is SGHNT and CDR2 YYREEE (reference sequence). This CDR3 has 15 residues. CDR3 in amino acids: CASSPRDRLNYGYTF. The CDR3 DNA sequence: TGTGCCAGCAGCCCCCGGGACAGGCTTAACTATGGCTACACCTTC.

This clone turned up a few times. The chain couples TRBV27 to TRBJ2-3; 11 nucleotides align to TRBD1. With V trimmed by 4 bases and J by 6 bases, 6 bases remained unmatched. Germline CDR1 and CDR2: MNHEY and SMNVEV (reference sequence). This CDR3 has 15 amino acids. The CDR3, as DNA: TGTGCCAGCAGTTACCGGGACAGGGGGACGGATACGCAGTATTTT. Its translation is CASSYRDRGTDTQYF.

The chain links TRBV2 to TRBJ2-7; 11 bases agree with TRBD1. V gave up 4 bases and J gave up 4 bases; unmatched junction bases: 3. From germline, CDR1 is SNHLY and CDR2 FYNNEI. This CDR3 spans 14 amino acids. CDR3 in amino acids: CASSGDRGVYEQYF. The CDR3 DNA reads as TGTGCCAGCAGTGGGGACAGGGGGGTTTACGAGCAGTACTTC.

The chain has TRBV18 and TRBJ1-5, with D possibly being TRBD1 (6 bases). Trimming took off 4 bases at V and 3 bases at J, with 7 bases between the two ends. This CDR3 spans 13 amino acids. Germline V gene sequence: CDR1 KGHSH, CDR2 LQKENI. The CDR3 protein is CASSRGPNQPQHF. Here the CDR3 DNA reads TGTGCCAGCTCACGGGGGCCCAATCAGCCCCAGCATTTT.

The gene calls are TRBV6-1 and TRBJ2-7; D ambiguous. Trimming pared 11 bases from V and 0 bases from J, leaving 17 bases between. Germline loops: CDR1 MNHNS, CDR2 SASEGT. The CDR3 length is 14 residues. The CDR3 reads CAFRRRPISYEQYF. CDR3 coding DNA: TGTGCCTTCCGAAGGCGGCCGATCTCCTACGAGCAGTACTTC.

V usage is TRBV11-2 and J usage is TRBJ2-7; 11 nucleotides line up with TRBD2. In germline, CDR1 is SGHAT, CDR2 FQNNGV. The CDR3 spans 15 residues. Unmatched junction bases numbered 5, after V lost 5 bases and J lost 2 bases. The CDR3 sequence is CASSLRLAGTYEQYF. The DNA for the CDR3 is TGTGCCAGCAGCCTCAGACTAGCGGGGACCTACGAGCAGTACTTC.

J is TRBJ2-5 and V is TRBV6-5; a possible D gene is TRBD1 (6 bases). The CDR3 is 16 residues long. V lost 0 bases and J 2 bases, leaving 13 bases between the germline ends. The germline V gene has CDR1 MNHEY and CDR2 SVGAGI. CDR3 sequence (DNA): TGTGCCAGCAGTTACTCCGGCACAGGGTGGCAAGAGACCCAGTACTTC. This codes for CASSYSGTGWQETQYF.

This clone was counted once. The V and J genes are TRBV6-5 and TRBJ2-1; D not certain. CDR1 is MNHEY, CDR2 SVGAGI, per germline. The CDR3 is 13 amino acids. The ends were cut back, 6 bases at V and 4 bases at J, with 10 bases in the middle. The CDR3 coding sequence is TGTGCCAGCAGCCCCGGACGGTACAATGAGCAGTTCTTC. Its translation is CASSPGRYNEQFF.

The chain uses TRBV28 and TRBJ2-3; D remains ambiguous. Germline V lookup: CDR1 MDHEN, CDR2 SYDVKM. The germline V and J ends were trimmed by 1 base and 4 bases, with 9 bases remaining between them. There are 14 residues in the CDR3. In DNA, the CDR3 is TGTGCCAGCAGTTTATCGAGAGGTGCAGATACGCAGTATTTT. Amino acids: CASSLSRGADTQYF.

V usage is TRBV29-1 and J usage is TRBJ2-7; 9 nucleotides line up with TRBD1. Per germline, CDR1 SQVTM and CDR2 ANQGSEA. V was clipped by 4 bases and J by 4 bases; unmatched bases: 5. CDR3 length equals 13 residues. The CDR3 sequence is CSVAWDRVYEQYF. For the CDR3, the DNA is TGCAGCGTTGCCTGGGACAGGGTTTACGAGCAGTACTTC.

J is TRBJ2-5 and V is TRBV9; D is uncertain. Germline CDR1 is SGDLS and CDR2 is YYNGEE. The CDR3 consists of 15 residues. Trimming removed 2 bases at V and 5 bases at J, with 16 bases between. The CDR3 bases are TGTGCCAGCAGCGTCGGCGGCTTGGTAAGGGAGACCCAGTACTTC. As protein: CASSVGGLVRETQYF.